A selection of T cell receptor beta chains follows, all from one sample in a study of shared T cell receptors in the human thymus. Profiling relied on immunoSEQ multiplex PCR, and the TCRdb table lists in-frame clones only, not all of them. The data show 500,000 to 750,000 clones, 88% seen once. The data were also submitted as part of a second study, on human thymus T cells.

Sequencing used thymocytes. The receptors come from a boy younger than two with a congenital heart defect. The CDR3 runs from the conserved cysteine through the conserved F or W. D genes are given only for firm matches. A row's size may be missing; if present it is once, few, many or a size class.

j_gene	d_gene	v_gene	abundance	CDR3aa	CDR3nt
TRBJ2-1	NA	TRBV6-5	once	CASSTRASSHEQFF	TGTGCCAGCAGCACCCGAGCTAGCTCCCATGAGCAGTTCTTC
TRBJ1-1	NA	TRBV11-1	NA	CASSSVNTEAFF	TGTGCCAGCAGCTCGGTGAACACTGAAGCTTTCTTT
TRBJ2-5	TRBD2	TRBV19	once	CASSKTSGRGGETQYF	TGTGCCAGTAGTAAGACTAGCGGGAGAGGTGGAGAGACCCAGTACTTC
TRBJ2-3	TRBD2	TRBV7-2	NA	CASSFGGRGRDTQYF	TGTGCCAGCAGCTTCGGAGGGAGGGGTAGGGATACGCAGTATTTT
TRBJ1-5	NA	TRBV5-5	NA	CASSSQPPGPTGSNQPQHF	TGTGCCAGCAGCAGCCAACCACCGGGCCCTACGGGGAGCAATCAGCCCCAGCATTTT
TRBJ2-1	TRBD1	TRBV5-4	NA	CASSPRDRGYNEQFF	TGTGCCAGCAGCCCCCGGGACAGGGGCTACAATGAGCAGTTCTTC
TRBJ2-3	NA	TRBV5-6	NA	CASTRRDCTDTQYF	TGTGCCAGCACCCGAAGGGACTGCACAGATACGCAGTATTTT
TRBJ2-1	TRBD2	TRBV4-3	NA	CASSQVPSGHNEQFF	TGCGCCAGCAGCCAAGTTCCTAGCGGGCACAATGAGCAGTTCTTC
TRBJ2-6	TRBD2	TRBV18	NA	CASSPRQPGLAGAGANVLTF	TGTGCCAGCTCACCCCGTCAACCGGGACTAGCGGGAGCTGGGGCCAACGTCCTGACTTTC
TRBJ2-1	TRBD2	TRBV4-2	NA	CASTSGRANNEQFF	TGTGCCAGCACGAGCGGGAGGGCCAATAATGAGCAGTTCTTC
TRBJ1-1	TRBD1	TRBV25-1	NA	CASSDWPGTGGTEAFF	TGTGCCAGCAGTGATTGGCCCGGGACAGGCGGCACTGAAGCTTTCTTT
TRBJ2-7	NA	TRBV27	few	CASSFHRDDEQYF	TGTGCCAGCAGTTTCCACAGGGACGACGAGCAGTACTTC
TRBJ2-1	TRBD2	TRBV30	few	CAWSVISGRARLWGEQFF	TGTGCCTGGAGTGTTATTAGCGGGAGGGCCCGACTGTGGGGTGAGCAGTTCTTC
TRBJ1-2	NA	TRBV19	NA	CASSIAIPASDSASNYGYTF	TGTGCCAGTAGTATAGCCATACCGGCCAGTGACAGCGCTTCTAACTATGGCTACACCTTC
TRBJ1-3	TRBD1	TRBV6-1	NA	CASSGQGFGNTIYF	TGTGCCAGCAGTGGACAGGGGTTTGGAAACACCATATATTTT
TRBJ1-5	TRBD1	TRBV7-9	NA	CASSQGGQGAGQPQHF	TGTGCCAGCAGCCAAGGAGGACAGGGGGCTGGCCAGCCCCAGCATTTT
TRBJ2-3	TRBD2	TRBV9	NA	CASSVGTSAPDTQYF	TGTGCCAGCAGCGTGGGGACTAGCGCACCAGATACGCAGTATTTT
TRBJ2-7	TRBD1	TRBV6-1	NA	CASSERGIRTGDSYEQYF	TGTGCCAGCAGTGAAAGGGGAATAAGGACAGGGGACTCCTACGAGCAGTACTTC
TRBJ2-5	TRBD1	TRBV11-2	NA	CASSPGQGRRETQYF	TGTGCCAGCAGTCCCGGACAGGGTAGGAGAGAGACCCAGTACTTC
TRBJ2-1	TRBD1	TRBV12-5	NA	CASGFETGGSYNEQFF	TGTGCTAGTGGTTTTGAGACAGGGGGATCCTACAATGAGCAGTTCTTC
TRBJ2-7	TRBD2	TRBV4-3	once	CASSQSTSGPYEQYF	TGCGCCAGCAGCCAATCGACTAGCGGCCCCTACGAGCAGTACTTC
TRBJ2-1	TRBD2	TRBV19	few	CASSIEPGLGLHNEQFF	TGTGCCAGTAGTATAGAGCCGGGACTAGGACTGCACAATGAGCAGTTCTTC
TRBJ1-2	TRBD1	TRBV27	NA	CASSFAPRQGDFLGDGYTF	TGTGCCAGCAGTTTCGCTCCCAGACAGGGGGATTTTCTAGGGGATGGCTACACCTTC
TRBJ1-5	NA	TRBV5-7	NA	CASSLRGSYREQYQPQHF	TGTGCCAGCAGCTTGAGAGGTTCATACAGGGAGCAATATCAGCCCCAGCATTTT